This T cell receptor (beta chain) derives from a study of response to subunit inactivated influenza vaccine. Study-wide results and caveats: Authors suggested that a seasonal influenza vaccination recruits few new T cells each time.

A single record per CDR3 protein comes from TCRdb applying MiXCR to the RT-PCR reads. Of 700,000 to 900,000 distinct CDR3 sequences listed, about 20% were seen once; the top ten hold roughly 10%. V shed 3 bases and J shed 2 bases, with 13 bases lying between them. This CDR3 contains 16 residues. Looked up from germline, CDR1 is MDHEN and CDR2 is SYDVKM. On this clonotype itself: Its antigen is currently unknown.

This clonotype was sampled from a man aged 45-60 years who received an inactivated influenza vaccine. The starting material was PBMCs from blood, obtained 4 to 6 days after vaccination. V is TRBV28 and J is TRBJ2-2; weak D call: TRBD2 (6 bases). CDR3 sequence: CASSFSVGLNTGELFF. For the CDR3, the DNA is TGTGCCAGCAGTTTTTCTGTCGGACTAAACACCGGGGAGCTGTTTTTT.